Following are 17 T cell receptor beta chains from one sample sequenced in a study of CD8 T cells in ankylosing spondylitis. MiXCR was run by TCRdb on the 5' RACE reads, yielding one entry per CDR3 protein. The sample shows about 140,000 distinct CDR3 sequences, about 32% of them seen only once. The sequenced sample was synovial fluid, either unsorted or a sorted T cell fraction (not recorded which). These receptors were obtained from a male donor with ankylosing spondylitis.

The chain joins TRBV28 to TRBJ1-2, with D hard to call. Germline V lookup: CDR1 MDHEN, CDR2 SYDVKM. V shed 3 bases and J shed 5 bases, with 4 bases lying between them. This CDR3 spans 11 amino acids. The CDR3 protein is CASSLAYGYTF. CDR3 DNA: TGTGCCAGCAGTTTGGCGTATGGCTACACCTTC.

This clonotype has a handful of counts. This chain links TRBV12-3 or TRBV12-4 with TRBJ1-3; D is possibly TRBD1 (5 bases). V gave up 5 bases and J gave up 2 bases, with 10 bases separating them. The CDR3 has 14 amino acids. The CDR3 reads CASSPGRAGNTIYF. For the CDR3, the DNA is TGTGCCAGCAGTCCGGGACGGGCTGGAAACACCATATATTTT.

The chain uses TRBV2 and TRBJ2-2; a weak D match, TRBD2 (5 bases). Looked up from germline, CDR1 is SNHLY and CDR2 is FYNNEI. V was shortened by 8 bases and J by 0 bases, with 22 bases between the two germline ends. The CDR3 loop spans 18 amino acids. The CDR3 DNA follows: TGTGCCAGCTCTGTCAGTACGGACCCAGCGGCGAACACCGGGGAGCTGTTTTTT. It is translated as CASSVSTDPAANTGELFF.

This chain links TRBV5-4 with TRBJ2-5; 16 bases agree with TRBD2. This CDR3 region has 18 residues. The V segment lost 4 bases and the J segment 5 bases; nucleotides outside the gene matches: 11. CDR1 and CDR2 from the germline V gene are SGHNT and YYREEE (reference sequence). The CDR3 DNA sequence: TGTGCCAGCAGCATAGGGACTAGCGGGAGGGTCAATTCGGAGACCCAGTACTTC. Translated: CASSIGTSGRVNSETQYF.

The V gene is TRBV6-6, the J gene TRBJ2-4; no clear D gene. This CDR3 is built from 13 residues. V lost 0 bases, J lost 6 bases, and 6 bases lay in between. Germline V CDR1 and CDR2: MNHNY, SVGAGI (reference sequence). The CDR3 loop reads CASSYSEGNIQYF. The CDR3 DNA is TGTGCCAGCAGTTACTCGGAAGGAAACATTCAGTACTTC.

The V gene is TRBV2, the J gene TRBJ2-3, with D possibly being TRBD1 or TRBD2 (5 bases each). Trimming pared 6 bases from V and 6 bases from J, leaving 22 bases between. This CDR3 spans 16 amino acids. The V gene's germline CDR1 is SNHLY and CDR2 FYNNEI. CDR3 coding DNA: TGTGCCAGCAGGAGGGGCACTAATCCACAAGCGGATACGCAGTATTTT. It translates to CASRRGTNPQADTQYF.

V gene TRBV11-1 combines with J gene TRBJ2-1, with 8 bases identical to TRBD2. Germline trimming cut 7 bases from V and 0 bases from J; bases unmatched to any gene: 2. Germline V CDR1 and CDR2: SGHAT, FQDESV (reference sequence). The CDR3 spans 14 residues. CDR3 DNA: TGTGCCAGCAACCGGGGGGGCTCCTACAATGAGCAGTTCTTC. Translation gives CASNRGGSYNEQFF.

The V call is TRBV12-3 or TRBV12-4, the J call TRBJ2-4, with 10 bases matching TRBD2. The V segment lost 7 bases and the J segment 2 bases; nucleotides outside the gene matches: 8. This CDR3 has 16 amino acids. CDR3 loop: CASMIIAGGSKNIQYF. CDR3 in DNA: TGTGCCAGCATGATAATAGCGGGAGGTTCCAAAAACATTCAGTACTTC.

The chain employs TRBV3-1 and TRBJ2-5; 10 bases match TRBD2. The germline V gene encodes CDR1 LGHDT and CDR2 YNNKEL (reference sequence). V shed 4 bases and J 7 bases; nucleotides not matched to a gene: 3. The CDR3 length is 13 residues. The CDR3 DNA is TGTGCCAGCAGCCCTGGGACTAGCGTGACCCAGTACTTC. The encoded protein is CASSPGTSVTQYF.

This chain joins TRBV7-9 and TRBJ2-2; D gene uncertain. This CDR3 region has 14 residues. V was clipped by 5 bases and J by 0 bases, with 7 bases between them. CDR1 SEHNR and CDR2 FQNEAQ come from the germline V gene (reference sequence). The CDR3 coding sequence is TGTGCCAGCAGCCGAAGCGCGAACACCGGGGAGCTGTTTTTT. It yields the protein CASSRSANTGELFF.

This clonotype has just a few counts. V is TRBV12-3 or TRBV12-4 and J is TRBJ2-2; no firm D call. CDR3 length equals 13 residues. Trimming took 6 bases from V and 1 from J, leaving 6 bases between them. The CDR3 nucleotides are TGTGCCAGCAGGTACCAGAACACCGGGGAGCTGTTTTTT. It specifies CASRYQNTGELFF.

This clonotype was recorded a few times. The J gene is TRBJ2-2, the V gene TRBV19, with 7 bases matching TRBD1. V dropped 4 bases and J dropped 0; count of bases not matched to a gene: 2. CDR1 is LNHDA and CDR2 is SQIVND in the germline V gene (reference sequence). The length of the CDR3 is 15 residues. CDR3 DNA: TGTGCCAGTAGTAAAGGGACAGCGAACACCGGGGAGCTGTTTTTT. It yields the protein CASSKGTANTGELFF.

This clonotype came up a few times. The rearrangement joins TRBV7-2 to TRBJ1-2, with D maybe TRBD1 (5 bases). Deletions cut 4 bases from V and 4 bases from J, with 16 bases between. The CDR3 is 15 amino acids. Germline values: CDR1 SGHTA, CDR2 FQGNSA. Here the CDR3 reads CASSSNRPPRYGYTF. The CDR3 DNA follows: TGTGCCAGCAGCTCCAACAGGCCCCCCCGCTATGGCTACACCTTC.

The chain carries TRBV5-8 and TRBJ1-4; tentatively, D is TRBD1 (5 bases). The germline V gene encodes CDR1 SGHTS and CDR2 YDEGEE. CDR3 length: 13 residues. V lost 3 bases to trimming and J lost 10 bases, with 13 bases between them. The CDR3: CASSWGGPGKLFF. CDR3 coding DNA: TGTGCCAGCAGCTGGGGGGGTCCGGGAAAACTGTTTTTT. Supplemented by reference TRBV5-8 and TRBJ1-4, the full variable domain reads EAGVTQSPTHLIKTRGQQATLRCSPISGHTSVYWYQQALGLGLQFLLWYDEGEERNRGNFPPRFSGRQFPNYSSELNVNALELEDSALYLCASSWGGPGKLFFGSGTQLSVL.

CDR3 loop: CASSLDGEQQTGSAFF. CDR3 sequence (DNA): TGTGCCAGCAGCTTGGACGGGGAGCAACAGACCGGGTCGGCTTTCTTT. The J gene is TRBJ1-1, the V gene TRBV5-6, with D uncertain. Germline CDR1 reads SGHDT; CDR2 reads YYEEEE. There are 16 residues in the CDR3. V was shortened by 0 bases and J by 11 bases, with 23 bases between the two germline ends.

The rearrangement joins TRBV6-5 to TRBJ2-1, with 8 bases that match TRBD2. V lost 4 bases and J lost 10; bases outside the gene matches: 12. The CDR3 has 15 amino acids. Germline CDR1 reads MNHEY; CDR2 reads SVGAGI. CDR3 sequence reads: CASSSAGSGGGEQFF. For the CDR3, the DNA is TGTGCCAGCAGTTCCGCGGGGAGCGGGGGTGGAGAGCAGTTCTTC.

This sequence joins TRBV27 and TRBJ2-3, with D hard to call. The germline V gene has CDR1 MNHEY and CDR2 SMNVEV (reference sequence). Trimming removed 7 bases at V and 2 bases at J, with 4 bases between. The CDR3 is made up of 11 amino acids. The DNA of the CDR3 is TGTGCCAGCAAGAACACAGATACGCAGTATTTT. Its translation is CASKNTDTQYF.